Presented here are 13 T cell receptor beta chains from one specimen sequenced in a study of cytomegalovirus exposure and HLA in healthy donors. The PCR used 60 Vbeta and 13 Jbeta primers. TCRdb's copy holds only in-frame clones and misses some; the assay was immunoSEQ multiplex PCR. The sample contains around 140,000 clones, approximately 64% of which appear only once. Sequencing used PBMCs. These receptors all stem from a woman in her forties in good health and CMV-seronegative.

The chain recombines TRBV5-8 with TRBJ2-5; the D gene is possibly TRBD2 (7 bases). The CDR3 runs to 13 residues. Looked up from germline, CDR1 is SGHTS and CDR2 is YDEGEE. Trimming took off 2 bases at V and 5 bases at J, with 10 bases between the two ends. CDR3 sequence (DNA): TGTGCCAGCAGCTTAGGGGGGGAGGAGACCCAGTACTTC. Its translation is CASSLGGEETQYF.

The J gene is TRBJ2-1, the V gene TRBV19; 8 positions agree with TRBD2. The CDR3 has 17 residues. Germline trimming cut 3 bases from V and 4 bases from J; bases unmatched to any gene: 11. The V gene's germline CDR1 is LNHDA and CDR2 SQIVND (reference sequence). DNA for the CDR3: TGTGCCAGTAGTATCCCGGGGGGGCCCACGGATTACAATGAGCAGTTCTTC. As protein: CASSIPGGPTDYNEQFF.

This clone was seen a handful of times. This chain connects TRBV9 to TRBJ2-1; D remains ambiguous. Germline lookup yields CDR1 SGDLS and CDR2 YYNGEE. V lost 0 bases and J lost 8, with 9 bases in between. This CDR3 has 13 residues. This chain's CDR3 is CASSVVPRDEQFF. In DNA form, the CDR3 reads TGTGCCAGCAGCGTAGTCCCCCGGGATGAGCAGTTCTTC.

This sequence joins TRBV7-9 and TRBJ1-3; 7 bases line up with TRBD1. CDR1 and CDR2 from the germline V gene are SEHNR and FQNEAQ (reference sequence). This CDR3 is 17 amino acids long. V gave up 1 base and J gave up 0 bases; unmatched junction bases: 6. The CDR3 protein is CASSLEGAVISGNTIYF. The CDR3 region has the DNA TGTGCCAGCAGCTTAGAGGGGGCGGTTATCTCTGGAAACACCATATATTTT.

The rearrangement joins TRBV4-3 to TRBJ1-2; D gene uncertain. Trimming cost V 0 bases and J 0 bases, with 14 bases left between them. Germline CDR1 LGHNA, CDR2 YSLEER. The CDR3 runs to 17 residues. Written as DNA, the CDR3 is TGCGCCAGCAGCCAAGAGTACGGAACTACATCTAACTATGGCTACACCTTC. Protein product: CASSQEYGTTSNYGYTF.

J is TRBJ1-3 and V is TRBV4-3; D gene ambiguous. Germline CDR1 LGHNA, CDR2 YSLEER. The CDR3 runs 13 residues. V was cut by 4 bases and J by 4 bases, with 8 bases left in between. The CDR3 DNA sequence: TGCGCCAGCAGCCGCGGAAGGGGAAACACCATATATTTT. Translating it yields CASSRGRGNTIYF.

This chain links TRBV5-6 with TRBJ2-1; no definite D call. The CDR3 totals 15 residues. CDR1 SGHDT and CDR2 YYEEEE come from the germline V gene. The V gene lost 0 bases and the J gene lost 6 bases, with 13 bases spanning the gap. The CDR3 DNA reads as TGTGCCAGCAGCTTGGCTTCCGTCAGGTCCAATGAGCAGTTCTTC. This codes for CASSLASVRSNEQFF.

The sample holds a few counts of this clone. The rearrangement joins TRBV27 to TRBJ2-7; TRBD1 matches at 8 bases. Germline CDR1 and CDR2: MNHEY and SMNVEV (reference sequence). CDR3 length equals 16 residues. J gave up 3 bases and V 5 bases, and 12 bases lay outside the gene matches. CDR3 sequence: CASSLGQGFLHYEQYF. The CDR3 DNA reads TGTGCCAGCAGTCTAGGACAGGGCTTCCTCCACTACGAGCAGTACTTC.

The CDR3 loop is CASSPPGGNEKLFF. The CDR3, as DNA: TGTGCCAGCAGCCCTCCCGGGGGTAATGAAAAACTGTTTTTT. V is TRBV9 and J is TRBJ1-4; the D gene is possibly TRBD1 (5 bases). Between the trimmed V and J ends, which lost 4 bases and 4 bases, there was a span of 11 bases. The CDR3 spans 14 residues. Germline loops: CDR1 SGDLS, CDR2 YYNGEE.

This clone was detected a few times. The J gene is TRBJ2-2, the V gene TRBV6-1; possibly TRBD1 for D (6 bases). The CDR3 spans 13 residues. CDR1 and CDR2 from the germline V gene are MNHNS and SASEGT. Trimming left V 6 bases short and J 7 bases short, with 12 bases between. The CDR3 DNA is TGTGCCAGCAGCCAAAGGGGGAGCGGGGAGCTGTTTTTT. It specifies CASSQRGSGELFF.

The chain joins TRBV9 to TRBJ1-1; TRBD1 matches 7 bases. CDR1 and CDR2 from the germline V gene are SGDLS and YYNGEE. This CDR3 has 14 amino acids. V trimming: 3 bases; J trimming: 3 bases; junction bases outside the gene matches: 5. The CDR3 region has the DNA TGTGCCAGCAGCGGACAGGGTGGGGACACTGAAGCTTTCTTT. Encoded protein: CASSGQGGDTEAFF.

The V gene is TRBV27, the J gene TRBJ1-6; 10 bases fit TRBD1. V lost 2 bases and J lost 4; bases outside the gene matches: 8. Per the germline V gene, CDR1 is MNHEY and CDR2 is SMNVEV (reference sequence). This CDR3 has 18 residues. CDR3 DNA: TGTGCCAGCAGTTTAAATCTCCCGGGACAGGGGTATAATTCACCCCTCCACTTT. It specifies CASSLNLPGQGYNSPLHF.

The chain is built from TRBV2 and TRBJ1-4, with a weak D call TRBD1 (5 bases). V gave up 5 bases and J gave up 0 bases, with 10 bases separating them. The CDR3 is 15 amino acids. CDR1 is SNHLY and CDR2 is FYNNEI in the germline V gene. The CDR3: CASSRDLATNEKLFF. CDR3 nucleotide sequence: TGTGCCAGCAGTCGGGACTTAGCAACTAATGAAAAACTGTTTTTT.